Described below is a single TCR beta chain sequence and its context. As handled by the study authors: Reference gene primer amplification yielded estimated nucleated cell counts. The data were produced by immunoSEQ multiplex PCR, yet TCRdb's version contains in-frame clones alone and is incomplete. V and J calls and clone size come straight from that table; D and trimming were deduced from the DNA. The profile shows roughly 250,000 clones, about four fifths of them singletons. The data originate from a study of blood T cell repertoires in COVID-19. Background on the study: Whether acute or convalescent, the COVID-19 samples came from the United States, Italy and Spain. Nucleic acid was either cDNA or gDNA, and it came from T cells, B-cell-depleted T cells, or PBMCs.

CDR1 is MDHEN and CDR2 is SYDVKM in the germline V gene. This CDR3 has 12 amino acids. Between the trimmed V and J ends, which lost 2 bases and 7 bases, there was a span of 6 bases. The sequence came from a man aged 45-60 years with active or convalescent COVID-19. V gene TRBV28 combines with J gene TRBJ1-5; D unclear. The sequencing input was peripheral blood. CDR3 DNA: TGTGCCAGCAGTTTACCGAGGCAGCCCCAGCATTTT. Protein sequence: CASSLPRQPQHF.